Presented here are 12 T cell receptor delta chains from one specimen sequenced in a study of gamma-delta T cells after stem cell transplantation. TCRdb re-processed the RT-PCR reads using CATT. The repertoire includes roughly 5,400 delta-chain clones, 8.5% to 10% of them detected once, and less than 15% sits in the top ten. Input material: gamma-delta T cells. Every receptor here comes from a human donor. It is not recorded whose cells these are; they may come from a transplant donor.

This chain uses TRDV2 with TRDJ1, with TRDD3 matching 13 bases. The CDR3 is made up of 18 amino acids. Germline loops: CDR1 GEAIGNYY, CDR2 EKD. Trimming took 3 bases from V and 0 from J; bases not matched to a gene: 9. The CDR3 coding sequence is TGTGCCTGTGACTCGGTACTGGGGGATACGCGGGACACCGATAAACTCATCTTT. This sequence encodes CACDSVLGDTRDTDKLIF.

Notes on this clone: A read error may produce the germline difference seen at one junction end. This chain joins TRDV2 and TRDJ1, with TRDD3 matching 7 bases. The CDR3 loop spans 19 amino acids. CDR1 and CDR2 from the germline V gene are GEAIGNYY and EKD. The CDR3 sequence is CACDTVRTGVSMYTDNLIF. Written as DNA, the CDR3 is TGTGCCTGTGACACCGTTCGTACTGGGGTATCTATGTACACCGATAACCTCATCTTT.

This sequence joins TRDV2 and TRDJ3; 11 nucleotides agree with TRDD3. The germline V gene encodes CDR1 GEAIGNYY and CDR2 EKD. The CDR3 consists of 19 residues. V lost 3 bases, J lost 1 base, and 7 bases stayed unmatched. The CDR3 sequence is CACDRVGDTVSWDTRQMFF. The CDR3 DNA reads TGTGCCTGTGACCGCGTGGGGGATACGGTTTCCTGGGACACCCGACAGATGTTTTTC.

This clone is medium-sized in the sample. In the same sample, other DNA sequences code for this CDR3. The chain combines TRDV2 with TRDJ1; 7 positions match TRDD3. The CDR3 is 16 amino acids. The V segment lost 4 bases and the J segment 1 base; nucleotides outside the gene matches: 11. The germline V gene encodes CDR1 GEAIGNYY and CDR2 EKD. For the CDR3, the DNA is TGTGCCTGTGAGGCGGTAGGTGGGGGACCCACCGATAAACTCATCTTT. Its protein is CACEAVGGGPTDKLIF.

The V gene is TRDV2, the J gene TRDJ1, with D possibly matching TRDD3 (5 bases). Germline loops: CDR1 GEAIGNYY, CDR2 EKD. CDR3 length equals 17 residues. V was clipped by 0 bases and J by 0 bases, with 16 bases between them. The CDR3 here is CACDTVGPRGYTDKLIF. CDR3 sequence (DNA): TGTGCCTGTGACACCGTGGGGCCACGGGGGTACACCGATAAACTCATCTTT.

As for this clone: One end of the junction is discordant with germline, which a read error may explain. Within the sample, other DNA sequences also encode this same CDR3. The chain employs TRDV2 and TRDJ1; 9 bases align to TRDD3. CDR3 length: 17 residues. Looked up from germline, CDR1 is GEAIGNYY and CDR2 is EKD. CDR3 amino acids: CACGPVLGDPNTDKLIF. The CDR3 DNA reads TGTGCCTGTGGCCCCGTACTGGGGGACCCTAACACCGACAAACTCATCTTT.

This clone has just a few counts. A far larger clone differs by one base, so this is likely a read error. Other DNA sequences within the sample encode an identical CDR3. The chain uses TRDV2 and TRDJ1, with 11 bases that match TRDD3. The CDR3 is made up of 17 amino acids. Germline assignment: CDR1 GEAIGNYY and CDR2 EKD. The CDR3 loop is CACDQVGDTSYTDKLIF. DNA for the CDR3: TGCGCCTGTGATCAAGTGGGGGATACGAGCTACACCGATAAACTCATCTTT.

The chain has TRAV29/DV5 and TRDJ1, with 9 bases fitting TRDD3. This CDR3 region has 16 residues. Looked up from germline, CDR1 is NSMFDY and CDR2 is ISSIKDK. The trim removed 0 bases at V and 3 bases at J, leaving 9 bases unmatched. Here the CDR3 reads CAASVWGYARSDKLIF. In DNA form, the CDR3 reads TGTGCAGCAAGCGTGTGGGGATACGCTCGGTCCGATAAACTCATCTTT.

This clone turned up a few times. The chain has TRDV2 and TRDJ1; 10 positions match TRDD3. Germline CDR1 GEAIGNYY, CDR2 EKD. The junction had 12 bases not matched to a gene; V was cut back by 3 bases and J by 0 bases. The CDR3 contains 18 residues. The CDR3 loop is CACDSVLGDPSHTDKLIF. The CDR3 nucleotides read TGTGCCTGTGACTCTGTACTGGGGGATCCCTCGCACACCGATAAACTCATCTTT.

Note on this clone: A far larger clone differs by one base, so this is likely a read error. This chain links TRDV2 with TRDJ1; 12 bases align to TRDD3. CDR3 size: 19 residues. CDR1 and CDR2 (germline): GEAIGNYY, EKD. The CDR3, as DNA: TGTGCCTGTGACGGCCTTCCTCTTACTGGGGGATACAAGACCGATAAACTCACCTTT. Protein product: CACDGLPLTGGYKTDKLTF.

This clone was seen more than once but under ten times. The rearrangement joins TRDV2 to TRDJ1, with 9 bases fitting TRDD3. This CDR3 has 18 amino acids. Trimming cost V 3 bases and J 0 bases; bases outside gene matches: 13. Germline assignment: CDR1 GEAIGNYY and CDR2 EKD. CDR3 sequence reads: CACDAVLGDSQYTDKLIF. Here the CDR3 DNA reads TGTGCCTGTGACGCCGTACTGGGGGACTCCCAGTACACCGATAAACTCATCTTT.

This clone is termed medium-sized (0.01 to 0.1%). The CDR3: CACDPLPSRATQTDKLIF. In DNA, the CDR3 is TGTGCCTGTGACCCTCTTCCCTCTCGAGCTACTCAAACCGATAAACTCATCTTT. The rearrangement joins TRDV2 to TRDJ1, with a tentative D call TRDD2 (5 bases). V was clipped by 3 bases and J by 2 bases, with 24 bases between them. This CDR3 region has 18 residues. Germline V gene data show CDR1 as GEAIGNYY and CDR2 as EKD.